This TCR beta chain was profiled in a study of blood T cells in healthy people across ages. Study observations and caveats: Estimates of total diversity, which came from one million sequenced T cells, were considered to be underestimates.

The V end was cut by 5 bases, the J end by 1 base, with 11 bases between. Germline CDR1 is SGHTA and CDR2 is FQGNSA. The CDR3 contains 14 residues. This clonotype was picked up many times. Antigen specificity is unknown. The use of a sample-barcoded 5' primer and a J-beta primer mix characterized a second PCR of roughly 7 to 12 cycles. MiXCR was run by TCRdb on the 5' RACE reads, yielding one entry per CDR3 protein. The data contain about 1.7 million distinct CDR3 sequences, 28% of them seen just once; the ten biggest clones take up 6.5% to 8.5%. The sequence came from a woman in her 30s in good health. Sequences were obtained from blood. This chain links TRBV7-2 with TRBJ2-5, with a weak D call TRBD2 (5 bases). The CDR3 loop is CASSRVRGQETQYF. The CDR3 coding sequence is TGTGCCAGCAGCCGGGTCCGGGGCCAAGAGACCCAGTACTTC.